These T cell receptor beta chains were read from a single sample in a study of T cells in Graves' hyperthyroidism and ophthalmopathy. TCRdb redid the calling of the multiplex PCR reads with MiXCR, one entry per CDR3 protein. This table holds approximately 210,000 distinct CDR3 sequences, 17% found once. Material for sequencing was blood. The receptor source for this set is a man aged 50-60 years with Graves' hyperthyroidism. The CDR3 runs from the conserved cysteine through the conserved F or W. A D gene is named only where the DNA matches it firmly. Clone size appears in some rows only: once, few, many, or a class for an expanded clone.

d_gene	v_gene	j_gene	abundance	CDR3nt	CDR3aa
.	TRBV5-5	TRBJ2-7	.	TGTGCCAGCAGCTACCTTCAACTGGGCTCCTACGAGCAGTACTTC	CASSYLQLGSYEQYF
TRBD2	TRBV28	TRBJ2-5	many	TGTGCCAGCAGTCCCCGGACTAGCGGGAGTCCGTACCAAGAGACCCAGTACTTC	CASSPRTSGSPYQETQYF
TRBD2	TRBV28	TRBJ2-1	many	TGTGCCAGCAGGACGGACAGGGGACTAGCGGGAGATGAGCAGTTCTTC	CASRTDRGLAGDEQFF
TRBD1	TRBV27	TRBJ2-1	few	TGTGCCAGCACCAGGCGGGGACAGGGAAACAATGAGCAGTTCTTC	CASTRRGQGNNEQFF
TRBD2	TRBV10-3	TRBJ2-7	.	TGTGCCATCCGGCGGGAGGGGTCCTACGAGCAGTACTTC	CAIRREGSYEQYF
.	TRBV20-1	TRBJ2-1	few	TGCAGTGCTAGAGATGGGGGTGGGAGAGGAGGGAATGAGCAGTTCTTC	CSARDGGGRGGNEQFF
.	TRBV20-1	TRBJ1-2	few	TGCAGTGCTACCCCGGAGGAAGTCTCTTATGGCTACACCTTC	CSATPEEVSYGYTF
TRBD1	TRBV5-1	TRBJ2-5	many	TGCGCCAGCAGCAAAATTGACAGGGAAGAGACCCAGTACTTC	CASSKIDREETQYF
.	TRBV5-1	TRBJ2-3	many	TGCGCCAGCAGCGACGGACTCGTGTCAGATACGCAGTATTTT	CASSDGLVSDTQYF
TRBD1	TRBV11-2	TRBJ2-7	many	TGTGCCAGCAGCCCACAGGGGGCGGGCGAGCAGTACTTC	CASSPQGAGEQYF
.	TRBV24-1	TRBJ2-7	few	TGTGCCACCAGTGATCCGAATAAAATGACACAGTTCTCCTACGAGCAGTACTTC	CATSDPNKMTQFSYEQYF
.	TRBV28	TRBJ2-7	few	TGTGCCAGCAAGCGGTCATCTTCCTACGAGCAGTACTTC	CASKRSSSYEQYF
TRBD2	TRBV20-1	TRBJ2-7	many	TGCAGTGCTAGGGTACTAGCGGGAGGGTCTCACGAGCAGTACTTC	CSARVLAGGSHEQYF
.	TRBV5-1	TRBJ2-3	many	TGCGCCAGCAGCTTGGTTTTAGGCGGGGACACAGATACGCAGTATTTT	CASSLVLGGDTDTQYF
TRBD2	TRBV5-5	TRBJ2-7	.	TGTGCCAGCAGCTCCTCGACTAGCGAGAGCTCCTACGAGCAGTACTTC	CASSSSTSESSYEQYF
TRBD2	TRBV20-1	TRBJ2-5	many	TGCAGTGCTACCGGGACTAGCGGGTTCCAAGAGACCCAGTACTTC	CSATGTSGFQETQYF
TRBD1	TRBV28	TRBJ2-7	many	TGTGCCAGCAGGATGACAGGGGGCGGGAACGAGCAGTACTTC	CASRMTGGGNEQYF
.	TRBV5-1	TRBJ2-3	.	TGCGCCAGCAGCTTAACGGGAACCCGCACAGATACGCAGTATTTT	CASSLTGTRTDTQYF
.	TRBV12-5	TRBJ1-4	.	TGTGCTAGTGGGGAGAACAGGGACGAAAAACTGTTTTTT	CASGENRDEKLFF
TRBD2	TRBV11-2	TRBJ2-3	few	TGTGCCAGCAGCTTATACGAGCGGGAGGCGACAGATACGCAGTATTTT	CASSLYEREATDTQYF
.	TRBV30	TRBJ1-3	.	TGTGCCTGGACCGCGACATTCTCTGGAAACACCATATATTTT	CAWTATFSGNTIYF
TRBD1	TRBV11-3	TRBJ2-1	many	TGTGCCAGCAGCCGCAGACAGGGCTCCTACAATGAGCAGTTCTTC	CASSRRQGSYNEQFF
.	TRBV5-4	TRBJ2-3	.	TGTGCCAGCAGCTTGCGCCAGGATACGCAGTATTTT	CASSLRQDTQYF
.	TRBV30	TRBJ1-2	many	TGTGCCCGCCGGGGGTACGGCTACTATGGCTACACCTTC	CARRGYGYYGYTF
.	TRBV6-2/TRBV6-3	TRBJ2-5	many	TGTGCCAGCAGATCCTCCAGGACCCGAGAGACCCAGTACTTC	CASRSSRTRETQYF
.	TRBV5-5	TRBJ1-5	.	TGTGCCAGCAGCCCAGCGCCGGGGCCCAATCAGCCCCAGCATTTT	CASSPAPGPNQPQHF
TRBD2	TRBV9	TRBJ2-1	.	TGTGCCAGCAGCGTAGCGGGGGGAGGAGCCTTCGGGGCCCACAATGAGCAGTTCTTC	CASSVAGGGAFGAHNEQFF
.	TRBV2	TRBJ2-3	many	TGTGCCAGCAGTGAAGATGGGGAATCAGATACGCAGTATTTT	CASSEDGESDTQYF
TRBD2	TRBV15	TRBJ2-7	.	TGTGCCACCAGCAGAGACCTTTTGACTAGCGCCTACGAGCAGTACTTC	CATSRDLLTSAYEQYF
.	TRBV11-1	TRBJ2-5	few	TGTGCCAGCAGCTTAACCCTACAAGAGACCCGGTACTTC	CASSLTLQETRYF
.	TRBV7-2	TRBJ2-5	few	TGTGCCAGCAGCTTAGCGCGGACGGGTATCCAGTACTTC	CASSLARTGIQYF
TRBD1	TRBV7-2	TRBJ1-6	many	TGTGCCAGCAGCTCCCGACAGGGTGGAGATTCACCCCTCCACTTT	CASSSRQGGDSPLHF
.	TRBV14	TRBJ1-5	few	TGTGCCAGCAGCCAAGTTAGGGTAGGCAATCAGCCCCAGCATTTT	CASSQVRVGNQPQHF
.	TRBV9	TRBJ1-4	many	TGTGCCAGCAGCGTAGCTCCAGATGAAAAACTGTTTTTT	CASSVAPDEKLFF
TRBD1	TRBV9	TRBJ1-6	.	TGTGCCAGCAGGGAGGGGGCGAGCTCCTATAATTCACCCCTCCACTTT	CASREGASSYNSPLHF
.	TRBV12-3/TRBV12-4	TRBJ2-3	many	TGTGCCAGCAGTTTGGACACCACAGATACGCAGTATTTT	CASSLDTTDTQYF
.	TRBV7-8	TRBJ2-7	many	TGTGCCAGCAGCTTAAATTTTCGCGGGACCTACTACGAGCAGTACTTC	CASSLNFRGTYYEQYF
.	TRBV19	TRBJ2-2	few	TGTGCCAGTAGACGGGTACGGTTGAGGGACTCGAACACCGGGGAGCTGTTTTTT	CASRRVRLRDSNTGELFF
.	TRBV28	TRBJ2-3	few	TGTGCCAGCAGGGGTTGGGTGGCAGATACGCAGTATTTT	CASRGWVADTQYF
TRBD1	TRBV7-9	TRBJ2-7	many	TGTGCCAGCAGCCTGGGACAGGGGGCCGGCTACGAGCAGTACTTC	CASSLGQGAGYEQYF
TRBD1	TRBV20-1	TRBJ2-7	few	TGCAGTGCTAGGCCGGGACAGCACTACGAGCAGTACTTC	CSARPGQHYEQYF
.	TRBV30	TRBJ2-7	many	TGTGCCTGGAACCGGCTAGCGAACTACGAGCAGTACTTC	CAWNRLANYEQYF
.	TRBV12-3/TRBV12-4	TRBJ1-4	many	TGTGCCAGCAGTAAAGCGGACAGACTTAATGAAAAACTGTTTTTT	CASSKADRLNEKLFF
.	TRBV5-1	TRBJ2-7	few	TGCGCCAGCAGGCGATACTCCTACGAGCAGTACTTC	CASRRYSYEQYF